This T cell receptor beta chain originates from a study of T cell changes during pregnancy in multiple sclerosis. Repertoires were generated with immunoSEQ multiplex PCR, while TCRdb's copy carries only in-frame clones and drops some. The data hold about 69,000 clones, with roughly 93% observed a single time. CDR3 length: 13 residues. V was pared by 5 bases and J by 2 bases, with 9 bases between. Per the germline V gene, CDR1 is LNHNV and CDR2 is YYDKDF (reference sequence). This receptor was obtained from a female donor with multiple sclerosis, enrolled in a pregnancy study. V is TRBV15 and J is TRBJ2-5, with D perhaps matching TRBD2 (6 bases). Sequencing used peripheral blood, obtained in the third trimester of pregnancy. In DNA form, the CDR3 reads TGTGCCACCAGCTGGGGACTTCAAGAGACCCAGTACTTC. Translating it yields CATSWGLQETQYF.